A selection of T cell receptor beta chains follows, all from one sample in a study of glioma-infiltrating T cells. TCRdb re-derived calls from the multiplex PCR reads in MiXCR, one entry per CDR3 protein. The sample has more than 300,000 distinct CDR3 sequences; 41% are singletons. Sequenced material: glioma tissue, nonneoplastic brain tissue, or PBMCs (not recorded which). All receptors derive from a human donor with low-grade glioma or glioblastoma, undergoing nonglioma brain surgery, or in good health (not recorded which). Both conserved end residues are part of each CDR3. The D gene is left open where the match is weak. The size entry is marked missing in some rows and otherwise reads once, few, many or a size class.

d_call	j_call	clone_size	cdr3_length	v_call	cdr3_nt	cdr3_aa
.	TRBJ1-1	.	14	TRBV4-1	TGCGCCAGCAGCCAAGAATCCGCGAACACTGAAGCTTTCTTT	CASSQESANTEAFF
.	TRBJ2-7	.	15	TRBV5-1	TGCGCCAGCAGCTCTCAGGTAGGAGGGGACTACGAGCAGTACTTC	CASSSQVGGDYEQYF
TRBD2	TRBJ2-7	.	15	TRBV20-1	TGCAGTGCTAGAGATCTAGCGGGAGTTTCCTACGAGCAGTACTTC	CSARDLAGVSYEQYF
TRBD2	TRBJ2-1	.	17	TRBV6-2/TRBV6-3	TGTTCCAGCAGAACCCTAGCGGGAGGAGCAGAAAACAATGAGCAGTTCTTC	CSSRTLAGGAENNEQFF
.	TRBJ2-5	few	15	TRBV7-2	TGTGCCAGCAGCCCCCCGGGCGGGGGCGGAAAGACCCAGTACTTC	CASSPPGGGGKTQYF
.	TRBJ1-2	many	13	TRBV6-1	TGTGCCAGCAGGACAGTATCAAGGGGCGGCTACACCTTC	CASRTVSRGGYTF
.	TRBJ1-6	.	15	TRBV9	TGTGCCAGCAGAGTAGCTACCGGCTGGAGGTCACCCCTCCACTTT	CASRVATGWRSPLHF
.	TRBJ2-7	few	14	TRBV4-2	TGTGCCAGCAGCCAAGTTGATGGGGGCTACGAGCAGTACTTC	CASSQVDGGYEQYF
.	TRBJ2-3	.	15	TRBV7-2	TGTGCCAGCACCCCGGTGGGGGTCAGCACAGATACGCAGTATTTT	CASTPVGVSTDTQYF
.	TRBJ2-4	.	19	TRBV28	TGTGCCAGCAGTCCCCGGTCTATTTCTGAGCGACTAGCCAAAAACATTCAGTACTTC	CASSPRSISERLAKNIQYF
.	TRBJ1-2	few	15	TRBV3-1	TGTGCCAGCAGCCAAGGGGGGGTCCTCGGCTATGGCTACACCTTC	CASSQGGVLGYGYTF
.	TRBJ2-1	.	13	TRBV2	TGTGCCAGCAGTCCCTCAGGGGATTATGAGCAGTTCTTC	CASSPSGDYEQFF
TRBD1	TRBJ2-7	.	14	TRBV29-1	TGCAGCGTCTCGGGACAGGAAAGCTCCTACGAGCAGTACTTC	CSVSGQESSYEQYF
.	TRBJ2-1	.	15	TRBV2	TGTGCCAGCAGTGATAGCGCAAGTCCCTACAATGAGCAGTTCTTC	CASSDSASPYNEQFF
.	TRBJ1-1	.	14	TRBV7-2	TGTGCCAGCAGCCCCGGAATACCCTCCACTGAAGCTTTCTTT	CASSPGIPSTEAFF
TRBD2	TRBJ2-7	.	17	TRBV3-1	TGTGCCAGCGGCCAAGATCTTCAAGCGGGAGACTCCGACGAGCAGTACTTC	CASGQDLQAGDSDEQYF
.	TRBJ2-1	.	13	TRBV6-6	TGTGCCAGCAGTCGGGGCAGCTACAATGAGCGGTTCTTC	CASSRGSYNERFF
.	TRBJ1-1	.	15	TRBV29-1	TGCAGCGTTGTGGAAAACAGATACATGAACACTGAAGCTTTCTTT	CSVVENRYMNTEAFF
TRBD1	TRBJ1-2	.	16	TRBV6-1	TGTGCCAGCAGTTCCGGGAGACAGGGGGCTGACGATGGCTACACCTTC	CASSSGRQGADDGYTF
.	TRBJ1-4	once	15	TRBV6-5	TGTGCCAGCAGCCTCAACGGGTTAACTAATGAAAAACTGTTTTTT	CASSLNGLTNEKLFF
TRBD2	TRBJ2-4	.	16	TRBV4-1	TGCGCCAGCAGCCAAGATGAGGCGGGAGGGGGACACATTCAGTACTTC	CASSQDEAGGGHIQYF
TRBD2	TRBJ2-1	many	19	TRBV24-1	TGTGCCACCAGTGACCAAAGCGGGAGAGCCACTAGCCCGTACAATGAGCAGTTCTTC	CATSDQSGRATSPYNEQFF
TRBD2	TRBJ2-7	few	14	TRBV3-1	TGTGCCAGCAGCCGCGGACTAGCGGGCTACGAGCAGTACTTC	CASSRGLAGYEQYF
.	TRBJ2-7	many	12	TRBV7-9	TGTGCCAGCAAGGGGCAGGGCTACGAGCAGTACTTC	CASKGQGYEQYF
.	TRBJ2-7	.	14	TRBV15	TGTGCCACCAGCAGAGATATCGCGACACAAGAGCAGTACTTC	CATSRDIATQEQYF
.	TRBJ2-7	.	13	TRBV29-1	TGCAGCGTTGAAGATGGCGGCAGCTACGAGCAGTACTTC	CSVEDGGSYEQYF
TRBD1	TRBJ2-1	few	16	TRBV28	TGTGCCAGCAGTTGGGACAGCTCGAGCTCCTACAATGAGCAGTTCTTC	CASSWDSSSSYNEQFF
TRBD2	TRBJ2-5	many	14	TRBV7-2	TGTGCCAGCAGCTTACTGGGACTAGCGGAGCCCCAGTACTTC	CASSLLGLAEPQYF
TRBD2	TRBJ2-7	.	15	TRBV4-1	TGCGCCAGCAGCCGCCTAAGCGGGAGCTCCTACGAGCAGTACTTC	CASSRLSGSSYEQYF
TRBD2	TRBJ2-1	.	15	TRBV4-1	TGCGCCAGCAGCCAAGGTCCTAGCGGGAGGTCTGAGCAGTTCTTC	CASSQGPSGRSEQFF
.	TRBJ2-2	.	14	TRBV4-1	TGCGCCAGCAGCCAAGTTTCGCTACTCGGGGAGCTGTTTTTT	CASSQVSLLGELFF
.	TRBJ2-3	many	15	TRBV27	TGTGCCAGCAGTTCAGGACTTCGGCCCACAGATACGCAGTATTTT	CASSSGLRPTDTQYF
TRBD2	TRBJ2-1	many	16	TRBV6-1	TGTGCCAGCAGCCCTACTAGCGGGAGGGCCTACAATGAGCAGTTCTTC	CASSPTSGRAYNEQFF
.	TRBJ2-7	.	16	TRBV19	TGTGCCAGTAGTATAGACCGACACCCCATCTACAATGAGCAGTACTTC	CASSIDRHPIYNEQYF
TRBD2	TRBJ2-2	.	17	TRBV7-2	TGTGCCAGCAGCGCGACACCGGGACTAGCGCGGACCGGGGAGCTGTTTTTT	CASSATPGLARTGELFF
.	TRBJ2-2	.	16	TRBV5-1	TGCGCCAGCACTCTCTTAGCCGGGATCAACACCGGGGAGCTGTTTTTT	CASTLLAGINTGELFF
.	TRBJ2-3	.	15	TRBV28	TGTGCCAGCAGTTTGTTGGACTTCTCCCCAGATACGCAGTATTTT	CASSLLDFSPDTQYF
TRBD1	TRBJ2-2	many	17	TRBV6-2/TRBV6-3	TGTGCCAGCAGTTACTCCGGACAGGGGGGACACACCGGGGAGCTGTTTTTT	CASSYSGQGGHTGELFF
TRBD1	TRBJ1-4	.	15	TRBV19	TGTGCCAGTACTTCAACCGGGACAGGGGACGAAAAACTGTTTTTT	CASTSTGTGDEKLFF
.	TRBJ1-1	many	16	TRBV27	TGTGCCAGCAGTTTATATGGATTTGGGGGGATGACTGAAGCTTTCTTT	CASSLYGFGGMTEAFF
.	TRBJ2-1	many	15	TRBV27	TGTGCCAGCAGTCCAGGGGTAAGGGCGCACAATGAGCAGTTCTTC	CASSPGVRAHNEQFF